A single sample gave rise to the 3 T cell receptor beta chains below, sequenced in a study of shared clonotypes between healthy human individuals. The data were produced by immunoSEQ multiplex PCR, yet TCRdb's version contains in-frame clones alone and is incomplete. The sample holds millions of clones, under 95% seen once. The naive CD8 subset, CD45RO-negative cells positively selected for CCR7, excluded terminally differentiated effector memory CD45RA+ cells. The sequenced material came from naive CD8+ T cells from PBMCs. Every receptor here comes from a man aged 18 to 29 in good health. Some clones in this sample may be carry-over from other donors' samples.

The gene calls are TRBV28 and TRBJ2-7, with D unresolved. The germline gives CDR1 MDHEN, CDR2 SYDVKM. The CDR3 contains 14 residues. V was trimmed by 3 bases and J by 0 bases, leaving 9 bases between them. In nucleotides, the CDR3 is TGTGCCAGCAGTTTCGAGGTAGCCTCCTACGAGCAGTACTTC. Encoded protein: CASSFEVASYEQYF.

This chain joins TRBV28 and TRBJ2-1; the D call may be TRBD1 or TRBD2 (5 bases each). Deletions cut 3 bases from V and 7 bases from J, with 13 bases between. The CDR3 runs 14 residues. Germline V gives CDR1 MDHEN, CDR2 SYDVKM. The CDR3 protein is CASSFGPGPNEQFF. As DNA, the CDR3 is TGTGCCAGCAGTTTTGGTCCGGGGCCAAATGAGCAGTTCTTC.

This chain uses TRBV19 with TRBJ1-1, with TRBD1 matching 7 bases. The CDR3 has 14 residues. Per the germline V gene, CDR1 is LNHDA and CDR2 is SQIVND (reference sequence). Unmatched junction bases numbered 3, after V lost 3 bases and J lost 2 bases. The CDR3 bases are TGTGCCAGTAGTATCTGGGACAGAAACACTGAAGCTTTCTTT. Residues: CASSIWDRNTEAFF.